Presented here are 11 T cell receptor beta chains from one specimen sequenced in a study of regulatory T cells in long-lasting Graves disease. Arm-PCR of CDR3 regions and iRepertoire HTBI primers were used to build TCR beta libraries. Each CDR3 protein gets one entry after TCRdb re-called the multiplex PCR reads with MiXCR. The sample gives over 450,000 distinct CDR3 sequences, around 12% of which show up once; approximately 9% is in the top ten. Time point indicated: newly diagnosed GD, antithyroid drugs for less than 3 months. Researchers made the TCR library from RNA that was extracted from PBMCs. Another study also made use of these data, one on T cells in Graves' hyperthyroidism and ophthalmopathy.

The sequences come from peripheral blood mononuclear cells (PBMCs), collected at new diagnosis, from a patient treated with antithyroid drugs. These receptor sequences come from a woman aged 30 to 39 with Graves disease.

This clonotype was picked up a small number of times. The gene calls are TRBV9 and TRBJ2-2, with 7 bases lining up with TRBD2. V lost 0 bases, J lost 6 bases, and 5 bases stayed unmatched. Germline V lookup: CDR1 SGDLS, CDR2 YYNGEE. CDR3 length equals 15 residues. For the CDR3, the DNA is TGTGCCAGCAGCGTAGGGGCGGGAGTTGCCGGGGAGCTGTTTTTT. Translated: CASSVGAGVAGELFF.

V is TRBV15 and J is TRBJ1-5, with D hard to call. The V end lost 3 bases, the J end lost 3 bases, and 6 bases lay between the germline ends. Germline V gene data show CDR1 as LNHNV and CDR2 as YYDKDF (reference sequence). CDR3 size: 13 residues. CDR3 sequence: CATSSNSNQPQHF. The CDR3 nucleotides are TGTGCCACCAGCAGCAATTCCAATCAGCCCCAGCATTTT.

As concerns this clonotype: A read error is possible here, since a much larger clone lies one base away. Here the CDR3 DNA reads TGTGCCAGCAGCTTTTGGGGGGAAAATCAGCCCGAGCATTTT. Its protein is CASSFWGENQPEHF. The chain uses TRBV5-6 and TRBJ1-5; tentatively, D is TRBD1 (5 bases). CDR1 and CDR2 (germline): SGHDT, YYEEEE. The CDR3 has 14 residues.

This clonotype was found a few times. DNA for the CDR3: TGTGCCAGCACCTCTTCCCAAGTGTTGGCGGGAAATTCACCCCTCCACTTT. Amino acids: CASTSSQVLAGNSPLHF. The chain links TRBV7-9 to TRBJ1-6, with D unresolved. Germline CDR1 and CDR2: SEHNR and FQNEAQ (reference sequence). This CDR3 is built from 17 residues. V lost 7 bases and J lost 7, with 23 bases in between.

The sample holds many counts of this clonotype. The chain recombines TRBV4-2 with TRBJ1-1; TRBD1 agrees at 8 bases. V lost 10 bases to trimming and J lost 0 bases; unmatched junction nucleotides: 19. Germline assignment: CDR1 LGHNA and CDR2 YNFKEQ. The CDR3 length is 18 residues. CDR3 nucleotide sequence: TGTGCCATCCGGACAGGGTTGGGGTCGGGGGTGATGAACACTGAAGCTTTCTTT. It is translated as CAIRTGLGSGVMNTEAFF.

This clonotype showed up many times. The V call is TRBV11-3, the J call TRBJ2-1; 8 bases fit TRBD1. The CDR3 has 14 amino acids. The germline CDR1 and CDR2 sequences are SGHNT and YENEEA. Trimming at V came to 1 base and at J to 8 bases, leaving 4 bases not matched to a gene. The CDR3 sequence is CASSLGTGWDEQFF. CDR3 coding DNA: TGTGCCAGCAGCTTAGGGACAGGGTGGGATGAGCAGTTCTTC.

This clonotype appeared a few times. This chain connects TRBV28 to TRBJ2-3; D gene ambiguous. The J call may be in error: the DNA end matches TRBJ2-7 better. Germline-derived CDR1 and CDR2 are MDHEN and SYDVKM. The CDR3 is 11 residues long. CDR3 region: CASSFLREQYF. Here the CDR3 DNA reads TGTGCCAGCAGTTTTCTCCGGGAGCAGTACTTC.

This clonotype was recorded at least ten times. The chain employs TRBV6-2 or TRBV6-3 and TRBJ2-5; TRBD1 matches at 9 bases. CDR3 length: 16 amino acids. In germline, CDR1 is MNHEY, CDR2 SVGEGT. Trimming removed 5 bases from V and 2 bases from J; junction bases left unmatched: 9. In nucleotides, the CDR3 is TGTGCCAGCAGTCCGGACAGGGGAAGTGGTCAAGAGACCCAGTACTTC. Amino acids: CASSPDRGSGQETQYF.

The chain combines TRBV10-3 with TRBJ2-1; tentative D call: TRBD1 (7 bases). Germline CDR1 is ENHRY and CDR2 is SYGVKD. The CDR3 loop spans 15 amino acids. V gave up 8 bases and J gave up 0 bases, with 14 bases separating them. The CDR3 sequence: CAIGGTASSYNEQFF. Here the CDR3 DNA reads TGTGCCATCGGCGGGACAGCGAGCTCCTACAATGAGCAGTTCTTC.

The rearrangement uses TRBV20-1 and TRBJ2-5; D tentatively reads TRBD1 or TRBD2 (5 bases each). V lost 3 bases to trimming and J lost 4 bases, with 12 bases between them. Germline-derived CDR1 and CDR2 are DFQATT and SNEGSKA (reference sequence). This CDR3 comprises 13 residues. Here the CDR3 reads CSARPFGAETQYF. CDR3 coding DNA: TGCAGTGCTAGGCCGTTCGGGGCAGAGACCCAGTACTTC.

Notes on this clonotype: A much larger clone differs from this one at a single base, so this may be a read error. The genes are TRBV7-2 and TRBJ2-2, with TRBD1 matching 8 bases. The CDR3 loop spans 16 amino acids. The germline gives CDR1 SGHTA, CDR2 FQGNSA. V dropped 4 bases and J dropped 7; count of bases not matched to a gene: 11. The CDR3: CASSYLRTGFIGELFF. As DNA, the CDR3 is TGTGCCAGCAGCTACCTCCGGACAGGGTTCATCGGGGAGCTGTTTTTT.